The source of this T cell receptor (beta chain) is a study of blood T cell repertoires in COVID-19. Study overall: The samples span acute and convalescent COVID-19 from the United States, Italy and Spain. PBMCs, B-cell-depleted T cells, or T cells provided the cDNA or gDNA that made up the material.

Original handling: Estimation of nucleated cell counts was performed using reference gene primer amplification. Here immunoSEQ multiplex PCR was the method, and the copy in TCRdb shows in-frame clones only, minus some. V and J calls plus clone size are reproduced from that table; the DNA served to infer D and trimming. The sample shows about 45,000 clones, around 84% of them seen only once. V dropped 5 bases and J dropped 2 bases, with 19 bases sitting between them. CDR1 and CDR2 (germline): SGHVS, FNYEAQ. This CDR3 spans 17 amino acids. J is TRBJ1-3 and V is TRBV7-6; D may be TRBD1 (6 bases). The sequencing sample was made of peripheral blood. This TCR derives from a human donor in a cohort sampled during active COVID-19. The CDR3 bases are TGTGCCAGCAGCGTACAACAGGGTCGGGGACCTGGAAACACCATATATTTT. This codes for CASSVQQGRGPGNTIYF.